Shown below are 4 T cell receptor beta chains from a single sample sequenced in a study of T cell changes during pregnancy in multiple sclerosis. Generated by immunoSEQ multiplex PCR, the TCRdb table keeps only in-frame clones and is missing some. Of approximately 61,000 clones in the sample, around nine tenths were seen once. The sequences come from peripheral blood, collected in the first trimester of pregnancy. Every receptor here comes from a female donor in good health, enrolled as a control in a pregnancy study.

The chain uses TRBV20-1 and TRBJ1-5; D may be TRBD1 (6 bases). Germline V lookup: CDR1 DFQATT, CDR2 SNEGSKA (reference sequence). This CDR3 region has 11 residues. Trimming removed 6 bases at V and 12 bases at J, with 15 bases between. The CDR3 DNA is TGCAGTGCCCTACTCCAGGGGAACCAGCATTTT. It specifies CSALLQGNQHF.

The chain has TRBV28 and TRBJ2-7; D gene ambiguous. The CDR3 contains 12 residues. Germline V gene data show CDR1 as MDHEN and CDR2 as SYDVKM. V gave up 6 bases and J gave up 3 bases, with 9 bases separating them. Here the CDR3 DNA reads TGTGCCAGCAGAGACTCCCGCTACGAGCAGTACTTC. This gives the protein CASRDSRYEQYF. Full variable domain (rest looked up from reference TRBV28 and TRBJ2-7): DVKVTQSSRYLVKRTGEKVFLECVQDMDHENMFWYRQDPGLGLRLIYFSYDVKMKEKGDIPEGYSVSREKKERFSLILESASTNQTSMYLCASRDSRYEQYFGPGTRLTVT.

J is TRBJ1-4 and V is TRBV10-2; no firm D call. Germline V gene lookup returns CDR1 WSHSY and CDR2 SAAADI. CDR3 length: 14 amino acids. V was pared by 3 bases and J by 5 bases, with 10 bases between. CDR3 protein: CASSENRLNEKLFF. CDR3 DNA: TGCGCCAGCAGTGAAAACAGACTAAATGAAAAACTGTTTTTT.

This chain uses TRBV5-1 with TRBJ1-1; D remains ambiguous. The germline V gene encodes CDR1 SGHRS and CDR2 YFSETQ. The CDR3 consists of 14 residues. The ends were cut back, 2 bases at V and 1 base at J, with 9 bases in the middle. CDR3 bases: TGCGCCAGCAGCTTTGGGAGCGGGAACACTGAAGCTTTCTTT. As protein: CASSFGSGNTEAFF.